The rows below give T cell receptor beta chains drawn from one sample of a study of radiotherapy plus CTLA-4 blockade in lung cancer. The data were produced by immunoSEQ multiplex PCR, yet TCRdb's version contains in-frame clones alone and is incomplete. The sample consists of over 80,000 clones, roughly 80% of them appearing once. Specimen: peripheral blood, collected from a patient treated with radiotherapy plus ipilimumab. The receptors were gathered from a human donor with non-small cell lung cancer who had stable disease on radiotherapy plus ipilimumab. Each CDR3 is given with its conserved first and last residue. Each record gives: V gene, CDR3 length, clone size, J gene, D gene, CDR3 DNA, CDR3 protein. D genes are given only for firm matches. Clone size is given for some rows only: seen once, a few or many times, or a class if the clone is expanded.

TRBV10-3,15,NA,TRBJ2-7,TRBD1,TGTGCCATCAGCCCGGACAGGACCAGCTCCTACGAGCAGTACTTC,CAISPDRTSSYEQYF
TRBV7-2,15,NA,TRBJ2-3,NA,TGTGCCAGCTGCCCCGACGGGGGGCGCACAGATACGCAGTATTTT,CASCPDGGRTDTQYF
TRBV7-2,14,NA,TRBJ2-5,TRBD1,TGTGCCAGCAGCCGGGACAGGGGGGTCAAGACCCAGTACTTC,CASSRDRGVKTQYF
TRBV7-9,13,NA,TRBJ1-1,NA,TGTGCCAGCAGCTTTAACCCTTGGACTGAAGCTTTCTTT,CASSFNPWTEAFF
TRBV28,12,NA,TRBJ2-5,NA,TGTGCCAGCAGCCATGAAAACAGGGCCCCGTACTTC,CASSHENRAPYF
TRBV5-1,19,NA,TRBJ2-5,TRBD2,TGCGCCAGCAGCTGGCCCGCGGGGGGCGAAGGTCGGGGCCAAGAGACCCAGTACTTC,CASSWPAGGEGRGQETQYF
TRBV7-2,12,NA,TRBJ2-5,NA,TGTGCCAGCAGCATGTACCAAGAGACCCAGTACTTC,CASSMYQETQYF
TRBV5-1,14,NA,TRBJ1-2,NA,TGCGCCAGCAGCTTGGAACTGGGAGGTGGCGGCTACACCTTC,CASSLELGGGGYTF
TRBV21-1,14,NA,TRBJ2-7,NA,TGTGCCAGCAGCCCGGACAGGGAGAACTACGAGCAGTACTTC,CASSPDRENYEQYF
TRBV28,14,NA,TRBJ1-2,NA,TGTGCCAGCAGCACCACCCTGGGGAAGGGGGGCTACACCTTC,CASSTTLGKGGYTF
TRBV7-9,12,NA,TRBJ2-7,NA,TGTGCCAGCAGCCCGGACGGCCCGGGGCAGTACTTC,CASSPDGPGQYF
TRBV6-6,14,few,TRBJ1-1,TRBD1,TGTGCCAGCAGCTCCGGGACAGCTAACACTGAAGCTTTCTTT,CASSSGTANTEAFF
TRBV5-1,13,NA,TRBJ2-7,NA,TGCGCCAGCAGCTTTACTAGTGGGGGCTCCCAGTACTTC,CASSFTSGGSQYF
TRBV9,15,NA,TRBJ2-1,NA,TGTGCCAGCAGTGGCGGGACGCAGTATTACAATGAGCAGTTCTTC,CASSGGTQYYNEQFF
TRBV5-1,15,NA,TRBJ2-2,TRBD1,TGCGCCAGCAGTGTGGGACAGAGGAACACCGGGGAGCTGTTTTTT,CASSVGQRNTGELFF
TRBV10-1,16,NA,TRBJ2-5,TRBD2,TGCGCCAGCAGCCCCGGACTAGCGGGACCGCAAGAGACCCAGTACTTC,CASSPGLAGPQETQYF
TRBV10-3,15,NA,TRBJ2-1,NA,TGTGCCATCAGTGACCGAGGAGCCCCTTACAATGAGCAGTTCTTC,CAISDRGAPYNEQFF
TRBV30,13,NA,TRBJ1-2,NA,TGTGCCTGGAGTGTACAACAGGGAGGTGGCTACACCTTC,CAWSVQQGGGYTF
TRBV7-3,14,NA,TRBJ1-1,TRBD1,TGTGCCAGCAGCTTAGGGACAGAGAACACTGAAGCTTTCTTT,CASSLGTENTEAFF
TRBV6-5,14,NA,TRBJ2-7,NA,TGTGCCAGCAGTTCGACAGCAGTCTCCTACGAGCAGTACTTC,CASSSTAVSYEQYF
TRBV28,14,NA,TRBJ2-1,NA,TGTGCCACCAGGTCCGGAGTGGCGGGACATGAGCAGTTCTTC,CATRSGVAGHEQFF
TRBV10-2,14,NA,TRBJ1-2,NA,TGCGCCAGCAGTGAGTCCCCGAGGGCGGGGGGCTACACCTTC,CASSESPRAGGYTF
TRBV29-1,11,NA,TRBJ1-2,NA,TGCAGCGTATCAGAGAACTATGGCTACACCTTC,CSVSENYGYTF
TRBV14,13,NA,TRBJ2-5,TRBD2,TGTGCCAGCAGGGGGACTAGCATGGTGACCCAGTACTTC,CASRGTSMVTQYF
TRBV2,12,NA,TRBJ1-2,TRBD1,TGTGCCAGCAGGCGGGACAGCTATGGCTACACCTTC,CASRRDSYGYTF
TRBV10-3,13,NA,TRBJ1-5,TRBD1,TGTGCCATCAGAGACAGGGAGAATCAGCCCCAGCATTTT,CAIRDRENQPQHF
TRBV18,14,NA,TRBJ2-1,TRBD1,TGTGCCAGCTCACTTCGGACAGGTCACAATGAGCAGTTCTTC,CASSLRTGHNEQFF
TRBV29-1,13,few,TRBJ2-5,TRBD2,TGCAGCGTTGAAGTTGGCGGGGGGACGACCCAGTACTTC,CSVEVGGGTTQYF
TRBV28,14,few,TRBJ1-2,NA,TGTGCCAGCAGTTTAGGGCGCACTAACTATGGCTACACCTTC,CASSLGRTNYGYTF
TRBV30,14,NA,TRBJ1-6,NA,TGTGCCTGGAGTGTACGAGGGGCGCAATCACCCCTCCACTTT,CAWSVRGAQSPLHF
TRBV7-6,16,once,TRBJ2-6,NA,TGTGCCAGCAGCTCACAGACAGGTGGTGGGGCCAACGTCCTGACTTTC,CASSSQTGGGANVLTF
TRBV7-2,15,NA,TRBJ2-7,TRBD1,TGTGCCAGCAGCTCGTTGGACAGGAGCTCCTACGAGCAGTACTTC,CASSSLDRSSYEQYF
TRBV14,17,NA,TRBJ2-3,TRBD2,TGTGCCAGCAGCCAAGGGAGACTAGCGGGTTATACAGATACGCAGTATTTT,CASSQGRLAGYTDTQYF
TRBV27,15,NA,TRBJ1-4,NA,TGTGCCAGCAGTTCCCACCGGGGGATTAATGAAAAACTGTTTTTT,CASSSHRGINEKLFF
TRBV6-1,14,few,TRBJ2-7,NA,TGTGCCAGCAGAGCCAATGTACCCCCCTACGAGCAGTACTTC,CASRANVPPYEQYF
TRBV7-6,15,NA,TRBJ1-4,NA,TGTGCCAGCAGCGCCCGAACAGGGAGGGATGAAAAACTGTTTTTT,CASSARTGRDEKLFF
TRBV28,14,NA,TRBJ1-4,NA,TGTGCCAGCAGTTTCGGGACGAGGGGGGAAAAACTGTTTTTT,CASSFGTRGEKLFF
TRBV5-4,16,NA,TRBJ2-7,NA,TGTGCCAGCAGCGCGGGGAGGCGGAAAAGCGACTACGAGCAGTACTTC,CASSAGRRKSDYEQYF
TRBV28,17,once,TRBJ1-6,TRBD1,TGTGCCAGCAGCCTACTGACAGGGGGCGCCTATAATTCACCCCTCCACTTT,CASSLLTGGAYNSPLHF
TRBV19,15,NA,TRBJ2-1,NA,TGTGCCAGTAGCCGCCCGGCCCAGCGGGACAATGAGCAGTTCTTC,CASSRPAQRDNEQFF
TRBV28,15,NA,TRBJ2-5,TRBD1,TGTGCCAGCAGCTCGGACAGGGGGAGGTTGGAGACCCAGTACTTC,CASSSDRGRLETQYF
TRBV6-1,14,once,TRBJ1-4,NA,TGTGCCAGCAGTGAAGGGGTCGGAAATGAAAAACTGTTTTTT,CASSEGVGNEKLFF
TRBV27,12,NA,TRBJ2-5,TRBD1,TGTGCCAGCAGTAGGGACAGGGAGTCCCAGTACTTC,CASSRDRESQYF
TRBV30,16,NA,TRBJ2-2,TRBD2,TGTGCCTGGAGTGTATCTGGGGCGGGAGGAACCGGGGAGCTGTTTTTT,CAWSVSGAGGTGELFF
TRBV4-1,16,NA,TRBJ1-1,NA,TGCGCCAGCATCTCAGACGACCGGTCGGGGGCTGAGGGAGCTTTCTTT,CASISDDRSGAEGAFF
TRBV5-1,17,NA,TRBJ2-5,TRBD1,TGCGCCAGCACCCTACAATACACCGGGACAGTCCAAGAGACCCAGTACTTC,CASTLQYTGTVQETQYF
TRBV11-3,15,NA,TRBJ2-3,TRBD2,TGTGCCAGCAGCTCCCGGGGGGGCCTGACAGATACGCAGTATTTT,CASSSRGGLTDTQYF
TRBV19,15,NA,TRBJ1-4,TRBD1,TGTGCCAGTAGTATTACCGGGACAGGATTAGAAAAACTGTTTTTT,CASSITGTGLEKLFF
TRBV9,14,few,TRBJ1-1,NA,TGTGCCAGCAGCGTAGGGCCAGAAAACACTGAAGCTTTCTTT,CASSVGPENTEAFF
TRBV27,13,NA,TRBJ1-2,NA,TGTGCCAGCAGTTTTGATGGGGGCTATGGCTACACCTTC,CASSFDGGYGYTF
TRBV10-1,13,NA,TRBJ2-2,NA,TGCGCCAGCAGTGTAGGAGCCACCGGGGAGCTGTTTTTT,CASSVGATGELFF
TRBV27,14,NA,TRBJ2-2,NA,TGTGCCAGCAGGGGGGGGCCCAACACCGGGGAGCTGTTTTTT,CASRGGPNTGELFF
TRBV10-2,13,few,TRBJ2-7,TRBD1,TGCGCCAGCAGCGGAGGACAGGGGGCTTGGCAGTACTTC,CASSGGQGAWQYF
TRBV6-5,14,once,TRBJ2-1,NA,TGTGCCAGCAGACAAGACTCATCCTACAATGAGCAGTTCTTC,CASRQDSSYNEQFF
TRBV27,13,NA,TRBJ1-2,NA,TGTGCCAGCAGTTTTATGGGAGGAAATGGCTACACCTTC,CASSFMGGNGYTF
TRBV7-9,17,NA,TRBJ1-5,TRBD1,TGTGCCAGCAGCTCTACCTCAGGGGGCCTGCGCAATCAGCCCCAGCATTTT,CASSSTSGGLRNQPQHF
TRBV11-2,16,NA,TRBJ2-1,NA,TGTGCCAGCAGCTTAGTGGGCGCAGGTTTCTACAATGAGCAGTTCTTC,CASSLVGAGFYNEQFF
TRBV14,14,NA,TRBJ1-2,NA,TGTGCCAGCAGCCAAGATGGGGTCAGCCGTGGCTACACCTTC,CASSQDGVSRGYTF